This TCR beta chain was obtained from a study of blood T cell repertoires in COVID-19. Study as a whole: The United States, Italy and Spain were the sources of the acute and convalescent COVID-19 samples. T cells, B-cell-depleted T cells, or PBMCs supplied cDNA or gDNA.

Seattle cases were enrolled at active infection and followed longitudinally. Germline V lookup: CDR1 SGHRS, CDR2 YFSETQ. V gave up 3 bases and J gave up 2 bases, with 9 bases separating them. CDR3 length equals 14 residues. Original processing methods: It was from reference gene primer amplification that nucleated cell counts were estimated. Profiling relied on immunoSEQ multiplex PCR, and the TCRdb table lists in-frame clones only, not all of them. D and trimming come from the DNA, and the V and J calls and clone size come from that table. Seen here are about 310,000 clones, around 91% observed once, and the top ten hold under 1.1%.

The genes are TRBV5-1 and TRBJ1-5, with D perhaps matching TRBD1 (6 bases). This sequence was found in a woman aged 35 to 49 with COVID-19, enrolled during active disease. Source material: peripheral blood. The CDR3 sequence is CASSSSGGNQPQHF. Written as DNA, the CDR3 is TGCGCCAGCAGCTCGTCAGGGGGCAATCAGCCCCAGCATTTT.